Below, 10 T cell receptor beta chains from the same sample are listed, as sequenced in a study of blood T cell repertoires in COVID-19. TCRdb's copy holds only in-frame clones and misses some; the assay was immunoSEQ multiplex PCR. The table has about 250,000 clones, just over 85% seen once. Sequenced sample: peripheral blood. The receptors stem from a man at least 80 years old with acute or convalescent COVID-19.

This chain connects TRBV9 to TRBJ1-2; TRBD1 matches at 7 bases. The CDR3 loop spans 12 amino acids. The germline CDR1 and CDR2 sequences are SGDLS and YYNGEE. V was pared by 7 bases and J by 4 bases, with 4 bases of the junction left unmatched. The CDR3 nucleotides read TGTGCCAGCCACAGGGGCGCCTATGGCTACACCTTC. This codes for CASHRGAYGYTF.

This clone was counted a few times. The chain links TRBV3-1 (or the pseudogene TRBV3-2) to TRBJ2-5, with TRBD2 matching 7 bases. With 1 base clipped from V and 4 bases from J, the junction kept 9 bases outside the gene matches. The CDR3 runs 16 residues. CDR1 is LGHDT, CDR2 YNNKEL, per germline (reference sequence). CDR3 sequence reads: CASSQAVAGRGETQYF. Written as DNA, the CDR3 is TGTGCCAGCAGCCAAGCGGTAGCGGGCCGGGGAGAGACCCAGTACTTC.

The rearrangement uses TRBV9 and TRBJ2-1, with 9 positions matching TRBD1. J lost 8 bases, V lost 7 bases, and 13 bases had no gene match. The CDR3 extends over 15 amino acids. CDR1 SGDLS and CDR2 YYNGEE come from the germline V gene. CDR3 DNA sequence: TGTGCCAGCCGACACCGGGACAGGGTTTCCGATGAGCAGTTCTTC. As protein: CASRHRDRVSDEQFF.

The chain couples TRBV29-1 to TRBJ2-1; 7 bases are a match to TRBD1. The CDR3 spans 14 residues. The ends lost 3 bases at V and 0 bases at J; junction bases unmatched: 2. Per the germline V gene, CDR1 is SQVTM and CDR2 is ANQGSEA. CDR3 residues: CSVDPGGSYNEQFF. The CDR3 DNA sequence: TGCAGCGTTGACCCAGGGGGCTCCTACAATGAGCAGTTCTTC.

The V gene is TRBV5-1, the J gene TRBJ2-2; tentatively, D is TRBD2 (6 bases). From germline, CDR1 is SGHRS and CDR2 YFSETQ. CDR3 length: 13 residues. The V and J ends lost 7 bases and 7 bases respectively, with 14 bases between them. As DNA, the CDR3 is TGCGCCAGCGGCGGGGTCATAGGCGGGGAGCTGTTTTTT. Translation gives CASGGVIGGELFF.

V usage is TRBV18 and J usage is TRBJ1-5, with 9 positions matching TRBD1. CDR3 size: 14 residues. With V trimmed by 6 bases and J by 4 bases, 4 bases remained unmatched. Germline V gives CDR1 KGHSH, CDR2 LQKENI. The CDR3 DNA follows: TGTGCCAGCTCCCGGGACAGGGATAATCAGCCCCAGCATTTT. This encodes CASSRDRDNQPQHF.

The CDR3 DNA reads TGTGCCAGCTACCGGCTAGCGGGAGATGAGCAGTACTTC. Translated: CASYRLAGDEQYF. The chain carries TRBV6-5 and TRBJ2-7, with 10 bases that match TRBD2. Germline V gene data show CDR1 as MNHEY and CDR2 as SVGAGI. The CDR3 length is 13 residues. After removal of 8 bases from V and 7 bases from J, the junction contained 8 bases not matched to a gene.

V is TRBV12-5 and J is TRBJ2-7; 11 bases agree with TRBD2. Germline loops: CDR1 LGHNT, CDR2 FRNRAP. The CDR3 sequence is 17 residues long. V gave up 2 bases and J gave up 4 bases; unmatched junction bases: 10. CDR3 in DNA: TGTGCTAGTGGTTTGCCTCGGTCTAGCGGGGGGTTGTACGAGCAGTACTTC. Translating gives CASGLPRSSGGLYEQYF.

V and J are TRBV19 and TRBJ1-2; no clear D. Germline lookup yields CDR1 LNHDA and CDR2 SQIVND (reference sequence). The CDR3 contains 15 residues. V was pared by 7 bases and J by 1 base, with 16 bases between. CDR3: CASTYGVKVNYGYTF. The CDR3 DNA sequence: TGTGCCAGTACTTACGGGGTAAAAGTTAACTATGGCTACACCTTC.

The V gene is TRBV19, the J gene TRBJ1-5, with TRBD1 identical over 8 bases. The CDR3 length is 15 residues. Trimming removed 4 bases from V and 5 bases from J; junction bases left unmatched: 7. The germline CDR1 and CDR2 sequences are LNHDA and SQIVND (reference sequence). CDR3 DNA: TGTGCCAGTAGTACTGACAGGGGTCAACATCAGCCCCAGCATTTT. Translated, it gives CASSTDRGQHQPQHF.